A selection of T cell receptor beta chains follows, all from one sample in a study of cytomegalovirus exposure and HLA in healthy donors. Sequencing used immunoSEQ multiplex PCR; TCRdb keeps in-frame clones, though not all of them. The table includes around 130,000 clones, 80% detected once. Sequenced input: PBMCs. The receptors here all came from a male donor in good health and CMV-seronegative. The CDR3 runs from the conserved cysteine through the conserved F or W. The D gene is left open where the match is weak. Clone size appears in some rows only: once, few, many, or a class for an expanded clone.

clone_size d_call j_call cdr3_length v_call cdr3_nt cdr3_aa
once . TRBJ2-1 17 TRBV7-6 TGTGCCAGCAGCTTAGGCTTGCAGGGTAAAAAGGGGGATGAGCAGTTCTTC CASSLGLQGKKGDEQFF
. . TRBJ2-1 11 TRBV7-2 TGTGCCAGCAGCAGCTGGACAGAGCAGTTCTTC CASSSWTEQFF
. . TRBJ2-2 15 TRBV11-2 TGTGCCAGCAGCTCACAGGGTACGACCACCGGGGAGCTGTTTTTT CASSSQGTTTGELFF
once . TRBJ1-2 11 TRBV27 TGTGCCAGCGCGGGACACTATGGCTACACCTTC CASAGHYGYTF
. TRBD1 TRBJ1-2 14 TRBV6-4 TGTGCCAGCAGTGACTCTCACAGGGGAAGAGGCTACACCTTC CASSDSHRGRGYTF
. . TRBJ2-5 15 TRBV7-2 TGTGCCAGCAGCTTAGATTGGCGAGGGCAAGAGACCCAGTACTTC CASSLDWRGQETQYF
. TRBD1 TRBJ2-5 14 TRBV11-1 TGTGCCAGCAGTCAAAGCAGGGGGAGAGAGACCCAGTACTTC CASSQSRGRETQYF
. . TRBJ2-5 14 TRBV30 TGTGCCTGGAGCCCCCGGGGGACCAAAGAGACCCAGTACTTC CAWSPRGTKETQYF
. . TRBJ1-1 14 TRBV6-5 TGTGCCAGCAGTTACGCAGGGTTTAACACTGAAGCTTTCTTT CASSYAGFNTEAFF
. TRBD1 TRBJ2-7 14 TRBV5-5 TGTGCCAGCAGCACAAGACAGGGAACCTACGAGCAGTACTTC CASSTRQGTYEQYF
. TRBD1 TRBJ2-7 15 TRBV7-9 TGTGCCAGCAGCTTACTGGGACAGGGGGCCTACGAGCAGTACTTC CASSLLGQGAYEQYF
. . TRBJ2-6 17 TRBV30 TGTGCCTGGAGTGCATTGGACAGTGGCTCTGGGGCCAACGGCCTGACTTTC CAWSALDSGSGANGLTF
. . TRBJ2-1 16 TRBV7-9 TGTGCCAGCAGCCCGCGCGGTACGAGGACCTACAATGAGCAGTTCTTC CASSPRGTRTYNEQFF
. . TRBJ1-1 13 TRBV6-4 TGTGCCAGCAGCGCACAGAGGAACACTGAAGCTTTCTTT CASSAQRNTEAFF
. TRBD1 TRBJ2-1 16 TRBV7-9 TGTGCCAGCAGTCGCCGGGACAGGGTTGCCTACAATGAGCAGTTCTTC CASSRRDRVAYNEQFF
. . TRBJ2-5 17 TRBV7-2 TGTGCCAGCAGCTTAGCGCTCGGGCGGGGAGGGGGAGAGACCCAGTACTTC CASSLALGRGGGETQYF
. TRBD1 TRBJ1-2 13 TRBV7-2 TGTGCCAGCAGCGGGGACAGAAGATATGGCTACACCTTC CASSGDRRYGYTF
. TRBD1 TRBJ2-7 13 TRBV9 TGTGCCAGCAGCGTCGGGACAGGGGTCGAGCAGTACTTC CASSVGTGVEQYF